The clone carrying this T cell receptor beta chain was detected a few times. Antigen unknown. This specimen comes from a study of shared clonotypes between healthy human individuals. Findings of the study overall: Few donors limited the genetic and exposure-history diversity represented.

Around 32,000 T cell genomes, or about 290 ng DNA, went into unsorted PBMC replicate PCRs. TCRdb's copy holds only in-frame clones and misses some; the assay was immunoSEQ multiplex PCR. The profile covers over 400,000 clones, with roughly 80% appearing a single time and roughly an eighth taken by the ten largest. The sequenced sample consisted of PBMCs. This clonotype was obtained from a woman aged 40 to 49 in good health. Some clones in this sample may be carry-over from other donors' samples.

Written as DNA, the CDR3 is TGTGCCTGGAAGACCGGGACAGGGGACTACGAGCAGTACTTC. This translates into CAWKTGTGDYEQYF. V usage is TRBV30 and J usage is TRBJ2-7, with 10 nucleotides matching TRBD1. CDR1 is GTSNPN, CDR2 SVGIG, per germline (reference sequence). This CDR3 has 14 amino acids. V was pared by 4 bases and J by 3 bases, with 6 bases of the junction left unmatched.